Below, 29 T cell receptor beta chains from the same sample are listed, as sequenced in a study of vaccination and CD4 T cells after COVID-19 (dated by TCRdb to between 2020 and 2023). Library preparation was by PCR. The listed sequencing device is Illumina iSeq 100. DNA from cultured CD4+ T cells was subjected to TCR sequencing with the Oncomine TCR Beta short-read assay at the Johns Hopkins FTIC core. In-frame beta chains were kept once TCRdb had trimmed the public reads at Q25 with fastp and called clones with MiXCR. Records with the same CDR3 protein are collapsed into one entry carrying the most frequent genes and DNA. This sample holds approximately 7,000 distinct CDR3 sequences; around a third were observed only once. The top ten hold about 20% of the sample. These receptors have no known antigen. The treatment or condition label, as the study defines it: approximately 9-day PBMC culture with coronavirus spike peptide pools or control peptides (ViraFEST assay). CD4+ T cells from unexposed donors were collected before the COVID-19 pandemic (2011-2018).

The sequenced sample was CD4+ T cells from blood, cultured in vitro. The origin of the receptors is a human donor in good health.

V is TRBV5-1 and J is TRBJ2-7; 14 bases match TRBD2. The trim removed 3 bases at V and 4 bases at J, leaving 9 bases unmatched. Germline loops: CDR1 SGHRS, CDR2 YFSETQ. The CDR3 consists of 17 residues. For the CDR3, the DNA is TGCGCCAGCAGCTCAGGACTAGCGGGAGGTCCTGGTTACGAGCAGTACTTC. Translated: CASSSGLAGGPGYEQYF.

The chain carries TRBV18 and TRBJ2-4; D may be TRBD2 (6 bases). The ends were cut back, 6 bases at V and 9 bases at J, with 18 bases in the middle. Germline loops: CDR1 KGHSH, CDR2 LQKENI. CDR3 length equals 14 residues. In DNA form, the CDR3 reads TGTGCCAGCTCGGGGGGTGAAAACGAAGGCATTCAGTACTTC. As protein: CASSGGENEGIQYF. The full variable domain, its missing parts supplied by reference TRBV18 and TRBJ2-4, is NAGVMQNPRHLVRRRGQEARLRCSPMKGHSHVYWYRQLPEEGLKFMVYLQKENIIDESGMPKERFSAEFPKEGPSILRIQQVVRGDSAAYFCASSGGENEGIQYFGAGTRLSVL.

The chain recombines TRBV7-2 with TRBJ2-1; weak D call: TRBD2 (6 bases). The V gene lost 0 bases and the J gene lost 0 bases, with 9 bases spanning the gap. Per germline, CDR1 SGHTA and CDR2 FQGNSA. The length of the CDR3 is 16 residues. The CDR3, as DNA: TGTGCCAGCAGCTTAGCTTTTAGCGGCTCCTACAATGAGCAGTTCTTC. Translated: CASSLAFSGSYNEQFF.

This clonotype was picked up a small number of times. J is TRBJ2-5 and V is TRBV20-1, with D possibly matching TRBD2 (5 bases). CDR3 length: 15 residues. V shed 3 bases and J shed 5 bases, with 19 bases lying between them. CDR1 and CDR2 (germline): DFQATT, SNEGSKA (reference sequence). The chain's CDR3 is CSASKTTPPGETQYF. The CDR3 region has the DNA TGCAGTGCTAGTAAGACTACTCCTCCGGGCGAGACCCAGTACTTC.

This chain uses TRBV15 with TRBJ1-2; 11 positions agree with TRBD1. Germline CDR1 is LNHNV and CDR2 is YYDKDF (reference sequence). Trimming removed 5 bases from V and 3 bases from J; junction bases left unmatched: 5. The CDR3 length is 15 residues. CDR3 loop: CATSHRDRGDYGYTF. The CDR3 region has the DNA TGTGCCACCAGCCACAGGGACAGGGGGGACTATGGCTACACCTTC.

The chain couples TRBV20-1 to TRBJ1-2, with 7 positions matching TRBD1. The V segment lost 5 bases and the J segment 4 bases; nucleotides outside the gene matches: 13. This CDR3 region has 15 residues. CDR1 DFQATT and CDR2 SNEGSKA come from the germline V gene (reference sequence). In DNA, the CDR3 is TGCAGTGCTTCCCCGCAGGGGGGGACGGCCTATGGCTACACCTTC. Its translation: CSASPQGGTAYGYTF.

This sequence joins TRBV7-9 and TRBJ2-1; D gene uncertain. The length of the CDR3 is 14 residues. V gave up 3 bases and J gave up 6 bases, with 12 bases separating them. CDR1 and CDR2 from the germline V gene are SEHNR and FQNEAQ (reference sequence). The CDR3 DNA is TGTGCCAGCAGCTTTATCTGGGGAACCAATGAGCAGTTCTTC. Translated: CASSFIWGTNEQFF. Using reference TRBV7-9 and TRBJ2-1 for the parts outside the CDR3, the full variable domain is DTGVSQNPRHKITKRGQNVTFRCDPISEHNRLYWYRQTLGQGPEFLTYFQNEAQLEKSRLLSDRFSAERPKGSFSTLEIQRTEQGDSAMYLCASSFIWGTNEQFFGPGTRLTVL.

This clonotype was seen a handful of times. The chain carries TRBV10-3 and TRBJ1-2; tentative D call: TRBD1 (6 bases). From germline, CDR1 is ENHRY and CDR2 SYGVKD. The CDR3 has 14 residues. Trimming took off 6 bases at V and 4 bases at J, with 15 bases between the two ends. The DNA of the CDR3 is TGTGCCATCAGGGGCCCGGGGGCGGCCTATGGCTACACCTTC. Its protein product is CAIRGPGAAYGYTF.

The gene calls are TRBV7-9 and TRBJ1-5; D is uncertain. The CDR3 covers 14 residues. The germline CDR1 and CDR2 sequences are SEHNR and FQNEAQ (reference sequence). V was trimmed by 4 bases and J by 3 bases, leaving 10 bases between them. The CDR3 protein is CASSSPSNNQPQHF. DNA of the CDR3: TGTGCCAGCAGCTCCCCATCGAACAATCAGCCCCAGCATTTT.

In nucleotides, the CDR3 is TGCAGTGCCACCCCGTACGTGGGGAAAGGGAGAGAGACCCAGTACTTC. It codes for CSATPYVGKGRETQYF. The chain is built from TRBV20-1 and TRBJ2-5, with a possible D match to TRBD2 (5 bases). CDR3 length: 16 amino acids. The germline V gene encodes CDR1 DFQATT and CDR2 SNEGSKA (reference sequence). V lost 6 bases and J lost 4, with 24 bases in between.

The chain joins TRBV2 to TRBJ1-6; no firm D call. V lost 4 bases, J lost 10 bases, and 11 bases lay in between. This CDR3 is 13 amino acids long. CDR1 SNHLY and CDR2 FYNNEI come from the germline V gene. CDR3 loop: CASSVTLESPLHF. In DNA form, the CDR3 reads TGTGCCAGCAGTGTGACGTTAGAATCACCCCTCCACTTT.

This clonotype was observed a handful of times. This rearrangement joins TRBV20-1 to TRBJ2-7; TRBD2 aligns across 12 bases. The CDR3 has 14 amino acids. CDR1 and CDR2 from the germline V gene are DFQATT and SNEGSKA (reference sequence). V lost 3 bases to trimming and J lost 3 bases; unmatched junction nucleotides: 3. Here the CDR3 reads CSASLAGGGYEQYF. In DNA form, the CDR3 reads TGCAGTGCTAGTCTAGCGGGAGGGGGCTACGAGCAGTACTTC.

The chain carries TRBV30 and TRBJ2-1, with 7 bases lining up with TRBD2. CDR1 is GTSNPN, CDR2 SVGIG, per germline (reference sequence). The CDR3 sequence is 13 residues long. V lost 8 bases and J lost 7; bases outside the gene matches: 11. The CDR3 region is CAGWVLADNEQFF. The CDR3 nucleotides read TGTGCCGGGTGGGTTCTAGCGGATAATGAGCAGTTCTTC.

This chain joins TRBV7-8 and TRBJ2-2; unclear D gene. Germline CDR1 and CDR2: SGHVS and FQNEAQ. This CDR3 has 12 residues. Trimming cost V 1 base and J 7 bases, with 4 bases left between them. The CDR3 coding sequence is TGTGCCAGCAGCTTAGAGGTCGGGGAGCTGTTTTTT. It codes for CASSLEVGELFF.

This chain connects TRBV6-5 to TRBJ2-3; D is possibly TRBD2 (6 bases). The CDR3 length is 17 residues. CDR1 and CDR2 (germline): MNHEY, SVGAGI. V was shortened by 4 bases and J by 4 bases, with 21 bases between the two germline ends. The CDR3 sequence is CASSSLGGRGASDTQYF. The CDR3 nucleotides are TGTGCCAGCAGTTCTTTGGGAGGTAGGGGAGCGTCAGATACGCAGTATTTT.

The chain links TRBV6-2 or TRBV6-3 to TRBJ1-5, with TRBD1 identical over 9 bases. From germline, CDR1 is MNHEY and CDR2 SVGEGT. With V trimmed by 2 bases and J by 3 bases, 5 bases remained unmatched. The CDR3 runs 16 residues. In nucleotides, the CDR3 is TGTGCCAGCAGTTACCGGGACAGGGTTATCAATCAGCCCCAGCATTTT. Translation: CASSYRDRVINQPQHF.

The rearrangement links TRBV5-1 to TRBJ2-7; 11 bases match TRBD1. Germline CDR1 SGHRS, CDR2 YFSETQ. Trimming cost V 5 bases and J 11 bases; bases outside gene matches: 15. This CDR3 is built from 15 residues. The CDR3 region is CASRDGTGGTHSKYF. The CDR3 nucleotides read TGCGCCAGCAGGGACGGGACAGGGGGTACCCACTCCAAGTACTTC.

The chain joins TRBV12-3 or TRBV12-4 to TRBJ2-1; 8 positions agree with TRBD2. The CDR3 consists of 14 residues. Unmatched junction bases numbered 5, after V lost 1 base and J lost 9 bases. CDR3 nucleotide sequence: TGTGCCAGCAGTTTAGACGGGAGGGTTGGTGAGCAGTTCTTC. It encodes CASSLDGRVGEQFF.

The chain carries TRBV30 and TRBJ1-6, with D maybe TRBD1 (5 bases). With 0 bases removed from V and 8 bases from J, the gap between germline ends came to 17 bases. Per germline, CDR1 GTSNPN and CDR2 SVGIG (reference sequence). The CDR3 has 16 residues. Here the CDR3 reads CAWSVDGVGQDSPLHF. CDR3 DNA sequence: TGTGCCTGGAGTGTAGACGGAGTGGGGCAGGATTCACCCCTCCACTTT.

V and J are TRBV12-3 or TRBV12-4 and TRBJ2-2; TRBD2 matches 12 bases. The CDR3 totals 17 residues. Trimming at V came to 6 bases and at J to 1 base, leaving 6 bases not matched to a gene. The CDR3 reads CASRPTSGGMNTGELFF. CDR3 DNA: TGTGCCAGCAGACCGACTAGCGGGGGAATGAACACCGGGGAGCTGTTTTTT.

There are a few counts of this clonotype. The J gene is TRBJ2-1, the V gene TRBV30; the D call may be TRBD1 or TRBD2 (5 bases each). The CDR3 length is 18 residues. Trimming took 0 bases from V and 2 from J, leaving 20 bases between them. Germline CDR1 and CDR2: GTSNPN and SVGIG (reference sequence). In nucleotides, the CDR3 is TGTGCCTGGAGTGTATTGAATGGGGCTAGCCGAACCTACAATGAGCAGTTCTTC. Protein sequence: CAWSVLNGASRTYNEQFF.

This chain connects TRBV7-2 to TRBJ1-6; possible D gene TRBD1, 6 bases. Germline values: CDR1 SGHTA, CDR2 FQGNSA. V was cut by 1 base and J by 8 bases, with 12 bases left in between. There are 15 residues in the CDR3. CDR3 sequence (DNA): TGTGCCAGCAGCTTAGTGGGGGCGAGGTATTCACCCCTCCACTTT. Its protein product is CASSLVGARYSPLHF.

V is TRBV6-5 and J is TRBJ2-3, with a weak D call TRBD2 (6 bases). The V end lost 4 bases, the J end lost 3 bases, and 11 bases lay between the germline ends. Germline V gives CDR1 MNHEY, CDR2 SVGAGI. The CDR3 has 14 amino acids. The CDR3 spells CASSWEVGTDTQYF. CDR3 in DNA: TGTGCCAGCAGTTGGGAGGTGGGGACAGATACGCAGTATTTT.

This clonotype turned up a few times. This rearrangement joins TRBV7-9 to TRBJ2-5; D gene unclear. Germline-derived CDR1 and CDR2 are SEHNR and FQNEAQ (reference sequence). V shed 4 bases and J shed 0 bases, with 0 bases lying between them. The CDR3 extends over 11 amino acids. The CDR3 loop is CASSYQETQYF. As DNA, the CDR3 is TGTGCCAGCAGCTACCAAGAGACCCAGTACTTC.

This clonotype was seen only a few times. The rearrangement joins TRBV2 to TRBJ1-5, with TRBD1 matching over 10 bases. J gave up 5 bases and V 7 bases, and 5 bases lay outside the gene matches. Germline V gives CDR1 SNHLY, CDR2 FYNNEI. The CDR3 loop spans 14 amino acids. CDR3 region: CASNRDRGDQPQHF. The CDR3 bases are TGTGCCAGCAACCGGGACAGGGGCGATCAGCCCCAGCATTTT. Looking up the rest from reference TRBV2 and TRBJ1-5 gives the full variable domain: EPEVTQTPSHQVTQMGQEVILRCVPISNHLYFYWYRQILGQKVEFLVSFYNNEISEKSEIFDDQFSVERPDGSNFTLKIRSTKLEDSAMYFCASNRDRGDQPQHFGDGTRLSIL.

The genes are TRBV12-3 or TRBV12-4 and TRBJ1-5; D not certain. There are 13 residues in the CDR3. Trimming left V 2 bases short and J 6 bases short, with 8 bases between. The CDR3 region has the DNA TGTGCCAGCAGTTTACTGGAAAGTCAGCCCCAGCATTTT. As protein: CASSLLESQPQHF.

CDR3 in amino acids: CASSSSGRAPNEQFF. The CDR3 DNA reads as TGTGCCAGCAGTTCTAGCGGGAGGGCCCCCAATGAGCAGTTCTTC. The rearrangement joins TRBV6-5 to TRBJ2-1, with 12 positions matching TRBD2. CDR1 MNHEY and CDR2 SVGAGI come from the germline V gene. This CDR3 comprises 15 residues. The junction had 4 bases not matched to a gene; V was cut back by 4 bases and J by 6 bases.

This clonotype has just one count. Here the CDR3 reads CASSLNTGPNEQFF. The CDR3 nucleotides read TGCGCCAGCAGCTTGAATACAGGGCCCAATGAGCAGTTCTTC. The chain combines TRBV5-1 with TRBJ2-1; tentatively, D is TRBD1 (6 bases). Germline CDR1 reads SGHRS; CDR2 reads YFSETQ. The CDR3 has 14 amino acids. V was pared by 1 base and J by 6 bases, with 11 bases between.

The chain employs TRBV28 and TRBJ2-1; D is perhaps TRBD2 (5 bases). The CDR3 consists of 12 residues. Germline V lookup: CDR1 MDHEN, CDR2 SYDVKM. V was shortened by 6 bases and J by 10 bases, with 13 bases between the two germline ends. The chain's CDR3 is CASSPTSVEQFF. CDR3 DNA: TGTGCCAGCAGCCCCACTAGTGTCGAGCAGTTCTTC.